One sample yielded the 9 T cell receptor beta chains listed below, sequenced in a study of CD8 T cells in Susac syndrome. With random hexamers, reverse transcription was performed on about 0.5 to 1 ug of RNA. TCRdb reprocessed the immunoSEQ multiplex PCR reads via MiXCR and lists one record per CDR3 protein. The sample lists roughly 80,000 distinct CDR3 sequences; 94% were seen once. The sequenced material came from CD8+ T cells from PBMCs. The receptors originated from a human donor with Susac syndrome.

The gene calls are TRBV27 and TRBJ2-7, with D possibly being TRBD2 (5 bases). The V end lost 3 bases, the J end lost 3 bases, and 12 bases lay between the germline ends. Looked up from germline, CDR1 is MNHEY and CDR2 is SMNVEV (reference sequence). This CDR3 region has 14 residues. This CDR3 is CASSLGSRDYEQYF. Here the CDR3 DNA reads TGTGCCAGCAGTTTGGGCTCGAGGGACTACGAGCAGTACTTC.

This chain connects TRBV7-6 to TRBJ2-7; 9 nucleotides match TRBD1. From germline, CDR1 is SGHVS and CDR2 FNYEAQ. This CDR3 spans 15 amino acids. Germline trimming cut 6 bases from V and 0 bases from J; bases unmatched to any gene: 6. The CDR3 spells CASRPEGQGSYEQYF. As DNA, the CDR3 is TGTGCCAGCAGACCAGAGGGACAGGGCTCCTACGAGCAGTACTTC.

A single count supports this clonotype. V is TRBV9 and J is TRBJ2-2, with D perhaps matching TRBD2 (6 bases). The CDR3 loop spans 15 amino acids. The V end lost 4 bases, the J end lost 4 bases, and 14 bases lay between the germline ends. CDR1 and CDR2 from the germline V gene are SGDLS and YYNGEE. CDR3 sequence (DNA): TGTGCCAGCAGCTCCCGACTAGAACTCACCGGGGAGCTGTTTTTT. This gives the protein CASSSRLELTGELFF.

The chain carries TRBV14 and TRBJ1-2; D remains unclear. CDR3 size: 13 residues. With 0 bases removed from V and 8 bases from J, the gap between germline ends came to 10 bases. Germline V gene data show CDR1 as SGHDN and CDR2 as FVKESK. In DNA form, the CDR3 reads TGTGCCAGCAGCCAAGAAGGGTCGTACGGCTACACCTTC. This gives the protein CASSQEGSYGYTF.

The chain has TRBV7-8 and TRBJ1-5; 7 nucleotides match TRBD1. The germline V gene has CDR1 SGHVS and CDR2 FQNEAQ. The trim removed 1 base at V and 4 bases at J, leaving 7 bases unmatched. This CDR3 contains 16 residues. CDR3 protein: CASSLGRGGVNQPQHF. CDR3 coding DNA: TGTGCCAGCAGCTTAGGCAGGGGGGGTGTTAATCAGCCCCAGCATTTT.

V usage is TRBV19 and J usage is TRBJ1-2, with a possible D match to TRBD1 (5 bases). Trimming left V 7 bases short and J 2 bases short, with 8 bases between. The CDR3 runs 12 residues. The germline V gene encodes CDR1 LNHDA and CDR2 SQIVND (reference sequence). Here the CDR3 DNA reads TGTGCCAGTAAGGGGATAAACTATGGCTACACCTTC. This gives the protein CASKGINYGYTF.

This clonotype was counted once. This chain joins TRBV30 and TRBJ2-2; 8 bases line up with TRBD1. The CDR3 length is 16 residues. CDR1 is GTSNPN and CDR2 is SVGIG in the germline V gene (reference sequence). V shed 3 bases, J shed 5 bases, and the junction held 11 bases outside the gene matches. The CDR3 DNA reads TGTGCCTGGAGCTCTCAACCGGGACAGGCTACCGGGGAGCTGTTTTTT. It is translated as CAWSSQPGQATGELFF.

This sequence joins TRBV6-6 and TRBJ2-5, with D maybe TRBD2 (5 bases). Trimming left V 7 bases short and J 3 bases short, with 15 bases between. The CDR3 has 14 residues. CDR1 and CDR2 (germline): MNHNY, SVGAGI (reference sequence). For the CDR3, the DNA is TGTGCCAGCACTTTGGGTGGGAGAAAAGAGACCCAGTACTTC. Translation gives CASTLGGRKETQYF.

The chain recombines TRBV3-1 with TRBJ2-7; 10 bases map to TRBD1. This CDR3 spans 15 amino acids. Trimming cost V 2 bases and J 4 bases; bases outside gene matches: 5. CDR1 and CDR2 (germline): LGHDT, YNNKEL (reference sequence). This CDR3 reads CASSQPGQGIYEQYF. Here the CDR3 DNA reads TGTGCCAGCAGCCAACCGGGACAGGGGATTTACGAGCAGTACTTC.